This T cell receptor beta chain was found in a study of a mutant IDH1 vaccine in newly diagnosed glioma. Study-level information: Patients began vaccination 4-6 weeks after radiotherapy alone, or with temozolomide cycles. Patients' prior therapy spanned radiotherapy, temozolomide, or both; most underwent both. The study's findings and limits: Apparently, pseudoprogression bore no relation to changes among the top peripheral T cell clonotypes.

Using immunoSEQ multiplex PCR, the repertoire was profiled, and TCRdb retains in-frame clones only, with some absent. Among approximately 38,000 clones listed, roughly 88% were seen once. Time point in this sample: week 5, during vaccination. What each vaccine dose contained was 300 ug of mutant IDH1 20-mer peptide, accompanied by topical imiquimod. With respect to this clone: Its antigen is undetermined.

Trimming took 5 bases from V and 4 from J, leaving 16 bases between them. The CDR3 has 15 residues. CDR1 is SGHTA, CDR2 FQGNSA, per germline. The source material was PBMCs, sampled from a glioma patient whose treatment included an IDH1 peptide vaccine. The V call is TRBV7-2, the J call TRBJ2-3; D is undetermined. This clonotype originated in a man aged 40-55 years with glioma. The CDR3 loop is CASSPNPRFADTQYF. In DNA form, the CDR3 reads TGTGCCAGCAGCCCAAACCCCAGGTTTGCAGATACGCAGTATTTT.